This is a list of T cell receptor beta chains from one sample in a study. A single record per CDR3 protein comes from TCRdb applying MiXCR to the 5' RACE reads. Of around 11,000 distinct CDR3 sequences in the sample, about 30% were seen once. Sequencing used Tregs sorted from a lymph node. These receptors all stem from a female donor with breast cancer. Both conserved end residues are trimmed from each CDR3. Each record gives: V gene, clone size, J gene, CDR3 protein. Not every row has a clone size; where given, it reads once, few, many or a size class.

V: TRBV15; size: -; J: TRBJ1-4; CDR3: ATSTGRGKGREKLF
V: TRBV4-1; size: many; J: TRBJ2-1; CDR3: ASSQDRTVGEQF
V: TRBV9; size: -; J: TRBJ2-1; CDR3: ASSVPSGGSGGNEQS
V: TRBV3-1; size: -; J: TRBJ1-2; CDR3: ASSLTGTSYGYT
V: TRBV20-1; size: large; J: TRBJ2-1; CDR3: SASGLEEQF
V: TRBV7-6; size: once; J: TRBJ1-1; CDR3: ASSHEERRSNTEAF
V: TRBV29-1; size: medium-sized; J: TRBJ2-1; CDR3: SVEDREGIGDEQF
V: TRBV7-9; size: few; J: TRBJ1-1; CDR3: ASSLFGDTEAF
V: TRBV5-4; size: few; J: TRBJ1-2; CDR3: ASSPKQGALNYGYT
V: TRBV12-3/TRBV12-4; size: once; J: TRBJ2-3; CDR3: ASRIAGGLDTQY
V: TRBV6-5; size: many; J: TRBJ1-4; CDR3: ASREGFSEKLF
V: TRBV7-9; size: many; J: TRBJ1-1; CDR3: ASSRPYINTEAF
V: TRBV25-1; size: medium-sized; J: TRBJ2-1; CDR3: ASSDEGEQF
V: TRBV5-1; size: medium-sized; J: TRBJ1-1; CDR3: ASSLWERLSGNTEAF
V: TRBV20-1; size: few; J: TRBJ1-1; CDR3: SALGQGTEAF
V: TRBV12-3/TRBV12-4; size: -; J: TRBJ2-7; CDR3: ASSLRWTGSYEQY
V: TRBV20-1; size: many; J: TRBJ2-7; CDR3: SARDVGTSDEQY
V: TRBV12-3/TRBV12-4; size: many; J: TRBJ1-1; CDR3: ASRPTGAGRRTEAF
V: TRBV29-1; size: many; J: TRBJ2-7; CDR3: SAETGLNYEQY
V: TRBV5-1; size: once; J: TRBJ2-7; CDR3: ASSSQGTSYEQY
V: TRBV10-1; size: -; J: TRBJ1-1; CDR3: ASSERASGTEAF
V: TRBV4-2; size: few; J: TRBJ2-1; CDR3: ASSQGPGTSGGGEQF
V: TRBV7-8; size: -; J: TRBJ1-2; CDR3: ASSTLGVTNA
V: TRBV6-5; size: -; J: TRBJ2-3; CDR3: ASSNQGMVTDTQY
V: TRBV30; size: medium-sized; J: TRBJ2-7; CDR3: ACSGIAGVYEQY
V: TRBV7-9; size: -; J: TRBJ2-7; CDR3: ASSITGGYEQY
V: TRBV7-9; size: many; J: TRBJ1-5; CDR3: ASSSYGGPEGYQPQH
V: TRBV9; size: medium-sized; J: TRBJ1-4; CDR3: ASSVGVAPREKLF
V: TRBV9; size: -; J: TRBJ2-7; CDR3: ASSVDGGVSYEQY
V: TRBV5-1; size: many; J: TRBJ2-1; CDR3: ASSGSRALEQF
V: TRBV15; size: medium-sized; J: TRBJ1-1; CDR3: ATSRDQWTEAF
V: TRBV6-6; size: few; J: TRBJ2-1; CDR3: ASRDNRPGTEQF
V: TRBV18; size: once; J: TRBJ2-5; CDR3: ASSPARGETQY
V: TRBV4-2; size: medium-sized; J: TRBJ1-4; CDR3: ASSQVLLPGGNEKLF
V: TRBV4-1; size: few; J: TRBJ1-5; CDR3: ASSQEGQGGQPQH
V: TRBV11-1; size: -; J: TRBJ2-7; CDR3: ASSFGGVAYEQY
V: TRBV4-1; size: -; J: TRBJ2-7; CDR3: ASSTGGDEQY
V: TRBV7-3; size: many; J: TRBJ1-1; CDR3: ASRPEGATEAF
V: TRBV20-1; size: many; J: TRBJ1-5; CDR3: SARDKGGLGHQPQH
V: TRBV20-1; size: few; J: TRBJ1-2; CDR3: SARLGFRADGYT
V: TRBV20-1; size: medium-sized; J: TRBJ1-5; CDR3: SARDGYAQH
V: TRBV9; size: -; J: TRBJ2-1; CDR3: ASSSETAYNEQF
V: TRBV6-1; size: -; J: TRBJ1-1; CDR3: ASSYPVEDAEAF
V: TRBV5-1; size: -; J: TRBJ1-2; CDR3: ASSLALRRGVNCGYT
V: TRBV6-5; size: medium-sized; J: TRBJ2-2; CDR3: ASTGRGTDGELF
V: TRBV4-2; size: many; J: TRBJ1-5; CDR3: ASSQAPGTAQH
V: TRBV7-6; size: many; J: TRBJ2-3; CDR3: ASSLLGAHTDTQY
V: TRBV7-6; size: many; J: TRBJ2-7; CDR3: ASSSSSYEQY
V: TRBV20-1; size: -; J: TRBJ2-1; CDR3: STRIGNEQF
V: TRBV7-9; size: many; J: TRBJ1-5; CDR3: ASSPGGGPKH